The sequence of this T cell receptor (beta chain) was determined in a study of cytomegalovirus exposure and HLA in healthy donors. About this clone: What it recognizes is unknown.

This CDR3 is 19 amino acids long. The V and J ends lost 6 bases and 0 bases respectively, with 23 bases between them. The germline CDR1 and CDR2 sequences are SNHLY and FYNNEI. Only in-frame clones appear in the TCRdb table, and some are missing; sequencing was by immunoSEQ multiplex PCR. The repertoire consists of approximately 200,000 clones, with 70% to 90% occurring once and the leading ten covering around 3%. General observations from the study: The study flagged around 160 TCR beta chains as cytomegalovirus-associated.

This TCR derives from a woman younger than 30 in good health and CMV-seronegative. V and J are TRBV2 and TRBJ2-2; D unresolved. The sequencing input was PBMCs. CDR3 loop: CASSHPSFNAGANTGELFF. The CDR3 nucleotides are TGTGCCAGCAGCCACCCCTCTTTTAATGCAGGCGCGAACACCGGGGAGCTGTTTTTT.